The TCR beta chain described here comes from a study of blood T cell repertoires in COVID-19. At the level of the study: T cells, B-cell-depleted T cells, or PBMCs supplied cDNA or gDNA.

V gave up 5 bases and J gave up 5 bases, with 15 bases separating them. The CDR3 length is 14 residues. CDR1 and CDR2 from the germline V gene are SEHNR and FQNEAQ (reference sequence). Produced via immunoSEQ multiplex PCR; TCRdb's table is partial and in-frame only. The sample gives some 66,000 clones, roughly 82% of which show up once; 5% to 8% is in the top ten. Sequencing input: peripheral blood. This sequence joins TRBV7-9 and TRBJ1-2, with D hard to call. This clonotype originated in a man aged 55 to 70 with acute or convalescent COVID-19. CDR3 DNA sequence: TGTGCCAGCAGCCCGCGAGGGCTTGCTTATGGCTACACCTTC. Translating it yields CASSPRGLAYGYTF.